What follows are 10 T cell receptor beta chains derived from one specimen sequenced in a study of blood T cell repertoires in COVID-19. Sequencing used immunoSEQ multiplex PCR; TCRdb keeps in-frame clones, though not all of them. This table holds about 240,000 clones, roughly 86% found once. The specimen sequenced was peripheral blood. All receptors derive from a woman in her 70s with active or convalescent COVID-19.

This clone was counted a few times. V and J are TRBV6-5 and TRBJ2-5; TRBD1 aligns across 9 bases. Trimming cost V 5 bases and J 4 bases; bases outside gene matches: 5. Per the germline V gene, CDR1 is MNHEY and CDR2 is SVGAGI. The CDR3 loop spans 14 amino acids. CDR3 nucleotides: TGTGCCAGCAGTACGGAACAGGGGGCAGAGACCCAGTACTTC. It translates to CASSTEQGAETQYF.

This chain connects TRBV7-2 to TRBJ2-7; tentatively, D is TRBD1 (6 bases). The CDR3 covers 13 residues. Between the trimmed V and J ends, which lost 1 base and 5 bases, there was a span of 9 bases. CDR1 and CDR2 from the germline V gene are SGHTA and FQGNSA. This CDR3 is CASSLEQGDEQYF. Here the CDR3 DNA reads TGTGCCAGCAGCTTAGAACAGGGCGACGAGCAGTACTTC.

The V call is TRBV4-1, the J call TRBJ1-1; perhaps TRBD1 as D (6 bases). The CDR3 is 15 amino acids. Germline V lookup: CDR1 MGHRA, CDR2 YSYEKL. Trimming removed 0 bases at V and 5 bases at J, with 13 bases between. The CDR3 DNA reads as TGCGCCAGCAGCCAAGAGACAGGCCGATGGACTGAAGCTTTCTTT. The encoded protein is CASSQETGRWTEAFF.

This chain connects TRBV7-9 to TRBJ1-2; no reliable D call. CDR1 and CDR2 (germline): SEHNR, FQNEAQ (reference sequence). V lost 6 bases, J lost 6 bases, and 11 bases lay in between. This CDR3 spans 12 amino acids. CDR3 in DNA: TGTGCCAGCAGTTCAACTTTGGATGGCTACACCTTC. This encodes CASSSTLDGYTF.

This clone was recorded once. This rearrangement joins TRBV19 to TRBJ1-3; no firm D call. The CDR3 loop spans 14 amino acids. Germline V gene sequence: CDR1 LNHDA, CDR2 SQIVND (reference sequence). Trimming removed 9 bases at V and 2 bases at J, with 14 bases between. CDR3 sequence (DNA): TGTGCCAGCTCCAGGTCTGGTGCTGGAAACACCATATATTTT. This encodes CASSRSGAGNTIYF.

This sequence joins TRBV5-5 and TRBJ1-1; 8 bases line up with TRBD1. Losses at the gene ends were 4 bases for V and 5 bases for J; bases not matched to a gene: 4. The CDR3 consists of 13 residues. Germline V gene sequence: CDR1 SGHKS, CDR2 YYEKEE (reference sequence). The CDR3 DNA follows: TGTGCCAGCAGCGGGACAGGAATGACTGAAGCTTTCTTT. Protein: CASSGTGMTEAFF.

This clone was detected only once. For the CDR3, the DNA is TGTGCCAGCAGCCCCTGGCGGGGGGGCACGAATGAGCAGTTCTTC. Translation gives CASSPWRGGTNEQFF. The rearrangement joins TRBV6-2 or TRBV6-3 to TRBJ2-1, with 9 bases that match TRBD2. CDR1 MNHEY and CDR2 SVGEGT come from the germline V gene. The CDR3 consists of 15 residues. J was trimmed by 7 bases and V by 6 bases; bases with no gene match: 10.

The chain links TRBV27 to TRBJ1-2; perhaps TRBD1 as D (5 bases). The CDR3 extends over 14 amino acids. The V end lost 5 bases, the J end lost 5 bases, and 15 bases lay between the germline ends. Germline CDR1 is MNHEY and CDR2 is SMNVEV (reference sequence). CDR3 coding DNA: TGTGCCAGCAGTGGAGGGCAGACAGTTTATGGCTACACCTTC. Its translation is CASSGGQTVYGYTF.

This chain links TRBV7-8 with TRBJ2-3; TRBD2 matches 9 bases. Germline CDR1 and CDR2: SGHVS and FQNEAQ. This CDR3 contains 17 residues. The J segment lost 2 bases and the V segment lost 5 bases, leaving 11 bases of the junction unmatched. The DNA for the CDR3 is TGTGCCAGCAGCCCAACGGGTAGCGGGGGTACCACAGATACGCAGTATTTT. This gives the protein CASSPTGSGGTTDTQYF.

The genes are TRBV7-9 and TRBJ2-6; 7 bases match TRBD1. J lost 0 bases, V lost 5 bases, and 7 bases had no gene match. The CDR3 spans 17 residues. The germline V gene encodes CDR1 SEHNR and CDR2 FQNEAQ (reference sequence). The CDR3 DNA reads TGTGCCAGCAGCGATGACAGGGATCTCTCTGGGGCCAACGTCCTGACTTTC. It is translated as CASSDDRDLSGANVLTF.